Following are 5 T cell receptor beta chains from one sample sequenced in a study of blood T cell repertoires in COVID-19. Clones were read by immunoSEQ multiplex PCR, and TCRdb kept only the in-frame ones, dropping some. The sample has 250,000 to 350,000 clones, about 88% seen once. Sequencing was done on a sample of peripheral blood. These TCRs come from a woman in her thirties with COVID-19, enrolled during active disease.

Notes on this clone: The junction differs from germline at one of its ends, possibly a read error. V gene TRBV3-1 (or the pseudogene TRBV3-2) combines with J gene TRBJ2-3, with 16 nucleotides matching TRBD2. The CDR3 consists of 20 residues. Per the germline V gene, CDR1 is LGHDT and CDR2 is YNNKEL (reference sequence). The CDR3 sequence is CASSYSGTSGRALKHRYAVF. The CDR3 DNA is TGTGCCAGCAGCTACTCCGGGACTAGCGGGAGGGCCCTCAAGCACAGATACGCAGTATTT.

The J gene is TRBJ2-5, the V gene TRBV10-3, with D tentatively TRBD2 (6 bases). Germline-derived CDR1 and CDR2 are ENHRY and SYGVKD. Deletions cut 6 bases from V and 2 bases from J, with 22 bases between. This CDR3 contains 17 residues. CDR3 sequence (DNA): TGTGCCATCAGCGGTCTTGAGGCGGGAAGACATCAAGAGACCCAGTACTTC. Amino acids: CAISGLEAGRHQETQYF.

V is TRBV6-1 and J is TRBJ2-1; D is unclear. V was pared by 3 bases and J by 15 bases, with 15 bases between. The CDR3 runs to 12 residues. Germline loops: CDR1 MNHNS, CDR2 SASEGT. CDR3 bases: TGTGCCAGCAGTGAGCGGATGATAGACCCGTTCTTC. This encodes CASSERMIDPFF.

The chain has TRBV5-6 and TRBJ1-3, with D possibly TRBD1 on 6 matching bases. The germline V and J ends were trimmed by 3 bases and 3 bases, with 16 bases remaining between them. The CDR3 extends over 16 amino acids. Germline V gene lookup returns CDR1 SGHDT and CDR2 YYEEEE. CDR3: CASSWGQGPIGNTIYF. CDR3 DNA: TGTGCCAGCAGCTGGGGGCAGGGTCCCATTGGAAACACCATATATTTT.

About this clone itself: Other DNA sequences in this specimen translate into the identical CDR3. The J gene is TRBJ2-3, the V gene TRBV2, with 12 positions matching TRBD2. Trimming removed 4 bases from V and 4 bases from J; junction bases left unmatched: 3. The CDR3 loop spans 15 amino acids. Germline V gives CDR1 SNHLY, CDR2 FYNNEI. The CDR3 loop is CASSGLAGVADTQYF. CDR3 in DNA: TGTGCCAGCAGTGGACTAGCGGGAGTAGCAGATACGCAGTATTTT.